The T cell receptor (beta chain) described here comes from a study of shared clonotypes between healthy human individuals. Study results and caveats: The sharing of about 5% of naive CD4 clonotypes was seen across a handful of donors.

As for this clone: No antigen is known for it.

Trimming pared 4 bases from V and 1 base from J, leaving 14 bases between. The CDR3 is 15 residues long. The germline CDR1 and CDR2 sequences are SGHAT and FQNNGV. DNA at approximately 200 ng, tens of thousands of T cell genomes, went into sorted-subset replicate PCRs. TCRdb's table, derived via immunoSEQ multiplex PCR, lists solely in-frame clones and lacks some. The sample lists just over 2,000,000 clones, over 85% occurring once. What was sequenced was naive CD4+ T cells sorted from blood. Subset in this sample: CD45RA+ positively selected. The chain joins TRBV11-2 to TRBJ2-7; D possibly corresponds to TRBD1 (6 bases). The clonotype comes from a man aged 18 to 35 in good health. The CDR3 sequence is CASSSWATGSYEQYF. In DNA, the CDR3 is TGTGCCAGCAGCTCCTGGGCGACAGGTTCCTACGAGCAGTACTTC.